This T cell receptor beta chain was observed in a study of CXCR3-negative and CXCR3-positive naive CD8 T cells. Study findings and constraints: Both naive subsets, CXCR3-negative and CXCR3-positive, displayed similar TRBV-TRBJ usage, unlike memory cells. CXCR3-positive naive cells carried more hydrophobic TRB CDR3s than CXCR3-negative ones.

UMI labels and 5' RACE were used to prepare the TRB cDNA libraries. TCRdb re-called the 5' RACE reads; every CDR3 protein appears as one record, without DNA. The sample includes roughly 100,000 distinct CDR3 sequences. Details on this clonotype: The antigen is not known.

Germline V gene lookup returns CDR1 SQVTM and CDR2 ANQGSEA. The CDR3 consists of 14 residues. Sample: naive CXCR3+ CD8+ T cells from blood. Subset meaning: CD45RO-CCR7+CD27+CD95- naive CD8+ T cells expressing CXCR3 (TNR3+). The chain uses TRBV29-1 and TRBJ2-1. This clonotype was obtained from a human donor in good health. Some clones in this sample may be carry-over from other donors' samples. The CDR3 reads CSVEAPGTYNEQFF.